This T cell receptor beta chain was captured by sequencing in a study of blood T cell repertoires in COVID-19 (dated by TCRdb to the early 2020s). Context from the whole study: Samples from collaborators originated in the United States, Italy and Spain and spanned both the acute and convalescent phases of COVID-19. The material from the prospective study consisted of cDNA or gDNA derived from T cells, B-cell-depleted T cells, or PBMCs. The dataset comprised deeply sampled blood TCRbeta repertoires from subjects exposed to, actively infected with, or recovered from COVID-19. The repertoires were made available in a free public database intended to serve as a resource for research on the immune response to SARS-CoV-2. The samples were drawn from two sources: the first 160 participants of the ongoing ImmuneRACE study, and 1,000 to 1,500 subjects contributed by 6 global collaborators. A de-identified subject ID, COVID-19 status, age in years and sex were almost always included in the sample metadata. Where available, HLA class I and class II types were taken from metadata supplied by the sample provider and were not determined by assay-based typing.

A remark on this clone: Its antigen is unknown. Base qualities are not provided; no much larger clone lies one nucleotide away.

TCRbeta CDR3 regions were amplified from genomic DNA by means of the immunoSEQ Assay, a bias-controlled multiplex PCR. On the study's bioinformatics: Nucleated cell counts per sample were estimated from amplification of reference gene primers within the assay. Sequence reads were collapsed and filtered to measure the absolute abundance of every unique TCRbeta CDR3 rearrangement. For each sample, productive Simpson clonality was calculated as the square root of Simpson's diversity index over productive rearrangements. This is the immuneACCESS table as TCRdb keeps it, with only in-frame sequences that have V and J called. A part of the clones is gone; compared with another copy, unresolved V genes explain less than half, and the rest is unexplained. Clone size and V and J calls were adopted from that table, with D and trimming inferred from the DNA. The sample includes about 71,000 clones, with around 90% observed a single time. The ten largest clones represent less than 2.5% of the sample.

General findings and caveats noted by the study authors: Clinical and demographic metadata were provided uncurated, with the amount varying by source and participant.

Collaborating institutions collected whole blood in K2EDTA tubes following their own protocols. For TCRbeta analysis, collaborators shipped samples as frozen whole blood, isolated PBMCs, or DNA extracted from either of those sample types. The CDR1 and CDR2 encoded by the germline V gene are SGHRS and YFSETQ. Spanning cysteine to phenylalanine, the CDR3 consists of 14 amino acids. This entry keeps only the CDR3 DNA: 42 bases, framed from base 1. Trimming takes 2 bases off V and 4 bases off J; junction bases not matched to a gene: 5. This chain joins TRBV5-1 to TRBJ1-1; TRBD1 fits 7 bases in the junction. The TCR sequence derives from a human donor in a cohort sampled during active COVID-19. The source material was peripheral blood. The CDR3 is CASSLGGESTEAFF. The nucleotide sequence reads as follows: TGCGCCAGCAGCTTAGGGGGCGAAAGCACTGAAGCTTTCTTT.